This record concerns one TCR beta chain sequence. Method: immunoSEQ multiplex PCR; TCRdb's copy keeps in-frame clones and lacks some. Of 120,000 to 150,000 clones listed, about 82% were seen once; the top ten hold 2.5% to 3.5%. The sample comes from a study of blood T cell repertoires in COVID-19. The CDR3 totals 13 residues. Germline CDR1 reads MDHEN; CDR2 reads SYDVKM. V trimming: 6 bases; J trimming: 14 bases; junction bases outside the gene matches: 15. This TCR derives from a man aged 45-60 years with acute or convalescent COVID-19. Sequencing was done on a sample of peripheral blood. The chain couples TRBV28 to TRBJ1-2, with TRBD1 matching 7 bases. The CDR3: CASRITWDRQLTF. CDR3 DNA: TGTGCCAGCAGAATAACTTGGGACAGACAGCTGACCTTC.